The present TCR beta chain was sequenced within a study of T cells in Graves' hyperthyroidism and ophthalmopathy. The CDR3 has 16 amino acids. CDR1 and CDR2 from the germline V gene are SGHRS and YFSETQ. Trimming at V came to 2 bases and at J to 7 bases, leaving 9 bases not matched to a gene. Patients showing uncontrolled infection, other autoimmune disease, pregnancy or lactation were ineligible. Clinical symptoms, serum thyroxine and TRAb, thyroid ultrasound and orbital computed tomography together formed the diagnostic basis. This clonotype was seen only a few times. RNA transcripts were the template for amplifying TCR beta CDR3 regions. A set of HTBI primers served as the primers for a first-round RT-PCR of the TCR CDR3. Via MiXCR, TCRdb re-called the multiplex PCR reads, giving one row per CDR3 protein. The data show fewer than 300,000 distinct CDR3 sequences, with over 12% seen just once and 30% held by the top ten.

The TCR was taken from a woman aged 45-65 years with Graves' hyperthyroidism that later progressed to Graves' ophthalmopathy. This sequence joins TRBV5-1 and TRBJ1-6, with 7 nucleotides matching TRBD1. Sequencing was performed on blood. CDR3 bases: TGCGCCAGCAGCTTCCTTGCGGGACAGAGGAATTCACCCCTCCACTTT. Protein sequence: CASSFLAGQRNSPLHF.